The present TCR beta chain was sequenced within a study of T-cell memory formation after mild COVID-19. The study's findings and limits: In second-wave clones peaking day 37, SARS-CoV-2 specificity remained unconfirmed.

V lost 1 base, J lost 6 bases, and 10 bases lay in between. This CDR3 has 14 amino acids. This clonotype was counted only a few times. Its antigen is not known. Each CDR3 protein is one row after TCRdb ran MiXCR on the 5' RACE reads. The sample carries 30,000 to 45,000 distinct CDR3 sequences, over 10% recorded once. The sequence was collected from a man in his late teens or twenties who had mild COVID-19 (a few samples of this study predate the infection). Cell type and time point are not known. This chain connects TRBV12-3 or TRBV12-4 to TRBJ1-5, with D possibly TRBD1 on 6 matching bases. Sample: PBMCs or a T cell subset sorted from them (not recorded which). The CDR3 DNA sequence: TGTGCCAGCAGTTTAGAGGGGGAGCGTCAGCCCCAGCATTTT. It yields the protein CASSLEGERQPQHF.